This T cell receptor (beta chain) stems from a study of T cells in Graves' hyperthyroidism and ophthalmopathy. Trimming left V 5 bases short and J 4 bases short, with 18 bases between. The CDR3 extends over 15 amino acids. CDR1 MNHNS and CDR2 SASEGT come from the germline V gene. RNA transcripts yielded amplified TCR beta CDR3 regions. A first-round RT-PCR of the TCR CDR3 used the HTBI primer set. MiXCR, applied by TCRdb to the multiplex PCR reads, yields one record per CDR3 protein. The sample yields about 500,000 distinct CDR3 sequences, about 16% seen once. The source material was blood. The rearrangement joins TRBV6-1 to TRBJ2-7, with a weak D call TRBD1 (5 bases). The source of this sequence is a woman between 25 and 40 years old with Graves' ophthalmopathy. The DNA for the CDR3 is TGTGCCAGCAGTTACGTAGGGGAATTCTCGTACGAGCAGTACTTC. Translating it yields CASSYVGEFSYEQYF.